A selection of T cell receptor beta chains follows, all from one sample in a study of blood T cell repertoires in COVID-19. Generated by immunoSEQ multiplex PCR, the TCRdb table keeps only in-frame clones and is missing some. The sample includes roughly 150,000 clones, more than 85% of them seen just once. The sequenced sample consisted of peripheral blood. These receptors originate from a woman between 65 and 79 years old with acute or convalescent COVID-19. Both conserved end residues are part of each CDR3. D genes are given only for firm matches. Clone sizes are given selectively: once, few, many, or a class where the clone is expanded.

TRBJ1-5 | TRBV2 | once | NA | TGTGCCAGCAGTGATCTTCCGAGAAAAGATAGCAATCAGCCCCAGCATTTT | CASSDLPRKDSNQPQHF
TRBJ2-3 | TRBV4-1 | NA | NA | TGCGCCAGCAGCCAAGCCGGGAGATCAGATACGCAGTATTTT | CASSQAGRSDTQYF
TRBJ1-2 | TRBV6-5 | NA | TRBD1 | TGTGCCAGCAGTACGGACAGGGGCCGGGATGGCTACACCTTC | CASSTDRGRDGYTF
TRBJ1-2 | TRBV29-1 | NA | NA | TGCAGCGTCCCGCTCGAGGGATTCTATGGCTACACCTTC | CSVPLEGFYGYTF
TRBJ1-2 | TRBV2 | NA | TRBD1 | TGTGCCAGCAGTGAAGCCGCCGACAGGGCCTATGGCTACACCTTC | CASSEAADRAYGYTF
TRBJ2-5 | TRBV13 | NA | TRBD2 | TGTGCCAGCAGCTCTACTAGCGGGGGGGTGTTGGAGACCCAGTACTTC | CASSSTSGGVLETQYF
TRBJ2-5 | TRBV18 | NA | NA | TGTGCCAGCTCACCACTTTCACGGGGAGAGACCCAGTACTTC | CASSPLSRGETQYF
TRBJ2-3 | TRBV15 | NA | NA | TGTGCCACCAGCAGAGATCTGTCTAGTCCCTGGGATACGCAGTATTTT | CATSRDLSSPWDTQYF
TRBJ1-1 | TRBV18 | NA | NA | TGTGCCAGCTCCCCGGGGAGGGGCAGGACTGAAGCTTTCTTT | CASSPGRGRTEAFF
TRBJ2-3 | TRBV5-1 | once | NA | TGCGCCAGCAGCTTGGCCGGGTCAGATACGCAGTATTTT | CASSLAGSDTQYF
TRBJ1-3 | TRBV10-3 | NA | NA | TGTGCCATCGGAGAAGGAGGCTCTGGAAACACCATATATTTT | CAIGEGGSGNTIYF
TRBJ1-4 | TRBV5-6 | NA | TRBD1 | TGTGCCAGCAGCTTGCGTCAGGGGGGCGAAAAACTGTTTTTT | CASSLRQGGEKLFF
TRBJ1-2 | TRBV28 | NA | TRBD1 | TGTGCCAGCAGTTTAGGTGGACAGGGCTATGGCTACACCTTC | CASSLGGQGYGYTF
TRBJ2-2 | TRBV6-4 | NA | NA | TGTGCCAGCAGTGACTCCTACACCGGGGAGCTGTTTTTT | CASSDSYTGELFF
TRBJ1-1 | TRBV28 | few | NA | TGTGCCAGCGGAGAGAGCACTGAAGCTTTCTTT | CASGESTEAFF
TRBJ2-6 | TRBV2 | NA | NA | TGTGCCAGCAGTGAAGGGGGGGCTGGGGCCAACGTCCTGACTTTC | CASSEGGAGANVLTF
TRBJ1-4 | TRBV13 | NA | NA | TGTGCCAGCAGCCCGGGGGGGACGACTTCTAATGAAAAACTGTTTTTT | CASSPGGTTSNEKLFF
TRBJ1-4 | TRBV6-5 | NA | NA | TGTGCCAGCAGGGTGGAGGGAAATGAAAAACTGTTTTTT | CASRVEGNEKLFF
TRBJ1-1 | TRBV19 | few | TRBD1 | TGTGCCAGTAGTATAGTTGGGTGGACAGGGATAGTGACTGAAGCTTTCTTT | CASSIVGWTGIVTEAFF
TRBJ2-1 | TRBV2 | NA | TRBD1 | TGTGCCAGCAGTGAAACAGGGGTCCTCTACAATGAGCAGTTCTTC | CASSETGVLYNEQFF